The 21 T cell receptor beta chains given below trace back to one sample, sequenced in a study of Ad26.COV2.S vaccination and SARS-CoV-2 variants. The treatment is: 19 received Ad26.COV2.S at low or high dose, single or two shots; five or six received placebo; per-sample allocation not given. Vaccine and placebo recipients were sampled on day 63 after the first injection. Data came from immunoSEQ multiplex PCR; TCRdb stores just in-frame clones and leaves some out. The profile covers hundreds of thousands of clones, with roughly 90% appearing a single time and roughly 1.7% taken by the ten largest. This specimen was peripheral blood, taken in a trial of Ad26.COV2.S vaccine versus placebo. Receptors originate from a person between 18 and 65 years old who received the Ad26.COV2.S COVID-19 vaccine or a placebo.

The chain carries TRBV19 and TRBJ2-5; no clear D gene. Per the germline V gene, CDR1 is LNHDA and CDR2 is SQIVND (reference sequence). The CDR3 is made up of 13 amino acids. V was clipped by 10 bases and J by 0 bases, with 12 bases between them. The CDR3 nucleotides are TGTGCCACCAAGATAGGACACCAAGAGACCCAGTACTTC. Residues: CATKIGHQETQYF.

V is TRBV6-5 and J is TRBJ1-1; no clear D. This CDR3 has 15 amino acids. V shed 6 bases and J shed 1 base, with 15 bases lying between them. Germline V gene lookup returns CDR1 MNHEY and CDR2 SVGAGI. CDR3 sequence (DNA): TGTGCCAGCAGCCCGTTGAGTAGGAGGAACACTGAAGCTTTCTTT. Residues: CASSPLSRRNTEAFF.

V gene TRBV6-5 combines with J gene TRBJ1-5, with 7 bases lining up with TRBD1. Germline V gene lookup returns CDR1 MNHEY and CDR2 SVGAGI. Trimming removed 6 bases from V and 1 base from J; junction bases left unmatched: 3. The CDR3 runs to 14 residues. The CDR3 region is CASSTGVSNQPQHF. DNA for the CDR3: TGTGCCAGCAGCACAGGGGTCAGCAATCAGCCCCAGCATTTT.

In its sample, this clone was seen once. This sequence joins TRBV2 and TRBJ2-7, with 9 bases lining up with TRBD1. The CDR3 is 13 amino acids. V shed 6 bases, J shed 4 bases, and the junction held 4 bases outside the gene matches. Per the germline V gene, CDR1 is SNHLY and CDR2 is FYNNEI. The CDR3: CASRGQGLYEQYF. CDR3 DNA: TGTGCCAGCAGGGGACAGGGACTTTACGAGCAGTACTTC. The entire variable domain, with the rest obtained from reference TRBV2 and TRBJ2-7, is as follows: EPEVTQTPSHQVTQMGQEVILRCVPISNHLYFYWYRQILGQKVEFLVSFYNNEISEKSEIFDDQFSVERPDGSNFTLKIRSTKLEDSAMYFCASRGQGLYEQYFGPGTRLTVT.

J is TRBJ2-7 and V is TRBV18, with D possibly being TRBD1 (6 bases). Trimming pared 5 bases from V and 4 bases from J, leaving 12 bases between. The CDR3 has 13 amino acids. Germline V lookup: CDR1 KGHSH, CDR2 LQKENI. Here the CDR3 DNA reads TGTGCCAGCTCATTGGACAGTATGTACGAGCAGTACTTC. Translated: CASSLDSMYEQYF.

DNA for the CDR3: TGCGCCAGCAGCTTGGCCGGGACAGGGGGACAGGGAGGCTACACCTTC. Amino acid sequence: CASSLAGTGGQGGYTF. The J gene is TRBJ1-2, the V gene TRBV5-1; the match to TRBD1 covers 11 bases. This CDR3 region has 16 residues. V gave up 0 bases and J gave up 8 bases; unmatched junction bases: 9. The germline V gene has CDR1 SGHRS and CDR2 YFSETQ.

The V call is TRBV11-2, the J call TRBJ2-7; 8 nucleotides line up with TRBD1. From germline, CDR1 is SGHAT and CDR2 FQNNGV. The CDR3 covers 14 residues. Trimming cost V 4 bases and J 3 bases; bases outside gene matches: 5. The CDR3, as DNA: TGTGCCAGCAGCTCCGGGACAGGTGGCTACGAGCAGTACTTC. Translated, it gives CASSSGTGGYEQYF. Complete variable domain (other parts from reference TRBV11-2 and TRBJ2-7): EAGVAQSPRYKIIEKRQSVAFWCNPISGHATLYWYQQILGQGPKLLIQFQNNGVVDDSQLPKDRFSAERLKGVDSTLKIQPAKLEDSAVYLCASSSGTGGYEQYFGPGTRLTVT.

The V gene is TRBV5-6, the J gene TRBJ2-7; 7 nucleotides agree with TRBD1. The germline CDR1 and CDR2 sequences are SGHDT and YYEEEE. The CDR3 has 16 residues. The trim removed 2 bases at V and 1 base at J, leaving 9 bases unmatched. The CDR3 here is CASSFLPSTGSYEQYF. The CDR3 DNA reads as TGTGCCAGCAGCTTTCTACCGTCGACAGGGTCCTACGAGCAGTACTTC.

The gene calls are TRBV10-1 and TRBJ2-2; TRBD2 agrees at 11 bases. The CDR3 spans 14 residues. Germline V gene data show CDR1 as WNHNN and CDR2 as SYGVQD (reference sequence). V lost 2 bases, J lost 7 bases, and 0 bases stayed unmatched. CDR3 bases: TGCGCCAGCAGTGAGACTAGCGGGGGCGGGGAGCTGTTTTTT. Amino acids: CASSETSGGGELFF.

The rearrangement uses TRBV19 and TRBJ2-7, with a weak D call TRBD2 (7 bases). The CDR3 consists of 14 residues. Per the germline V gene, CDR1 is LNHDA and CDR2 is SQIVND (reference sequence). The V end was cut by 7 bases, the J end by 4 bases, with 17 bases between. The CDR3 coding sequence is TGTGCCAGTACCTCTGGGGGGGCAGGGTACGAGCAGTACTTC. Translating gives CASTSGGAGYEQYF.

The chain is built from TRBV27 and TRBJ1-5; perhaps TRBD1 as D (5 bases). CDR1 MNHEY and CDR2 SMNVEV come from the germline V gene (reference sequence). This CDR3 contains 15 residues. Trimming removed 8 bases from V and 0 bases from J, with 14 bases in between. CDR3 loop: CASSPRDDSNQPQHF. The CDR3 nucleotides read TGTGCCAGCTCTCCCAGGGACGATAGCAATCAGCCCCAGCATTTT.

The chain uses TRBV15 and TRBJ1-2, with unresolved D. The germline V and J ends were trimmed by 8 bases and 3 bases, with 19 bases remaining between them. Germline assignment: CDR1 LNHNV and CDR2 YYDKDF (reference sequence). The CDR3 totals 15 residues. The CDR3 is CATRGLRGADYGYTF. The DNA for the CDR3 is TGTGCCACCCGTGGACTACGGGGAGCTGACTATGGCTACACCTTC.

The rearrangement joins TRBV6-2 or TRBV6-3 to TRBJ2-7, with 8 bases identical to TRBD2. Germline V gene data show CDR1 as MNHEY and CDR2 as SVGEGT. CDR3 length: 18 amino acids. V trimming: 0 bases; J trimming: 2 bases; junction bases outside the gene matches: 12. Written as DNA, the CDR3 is TGTGCCAGCAGTTACTCGCGATCCCCGGGGGGGGACACCTACGAGCAGTACTTC. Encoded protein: CASSYSRSPGGDTYEQYF.

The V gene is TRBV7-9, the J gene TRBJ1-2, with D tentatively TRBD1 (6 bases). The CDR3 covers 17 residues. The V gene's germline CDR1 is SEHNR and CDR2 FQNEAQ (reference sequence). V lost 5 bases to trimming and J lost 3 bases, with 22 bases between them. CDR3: CASSPETGGHGDYGYTF. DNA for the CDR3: TGTGCCAGCAGCCCGGAGACAGGAGGTCACGGAGACTATGGCTACACCTTC.

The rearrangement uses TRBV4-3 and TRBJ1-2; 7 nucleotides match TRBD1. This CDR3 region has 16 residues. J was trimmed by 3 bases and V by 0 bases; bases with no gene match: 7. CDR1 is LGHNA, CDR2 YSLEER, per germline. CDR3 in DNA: TGCGCCAGCAGCCAAGAACAGGGGTCCTTACACTATGGCTACACCTTC. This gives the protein CASSQEQGSLHYGYTF.

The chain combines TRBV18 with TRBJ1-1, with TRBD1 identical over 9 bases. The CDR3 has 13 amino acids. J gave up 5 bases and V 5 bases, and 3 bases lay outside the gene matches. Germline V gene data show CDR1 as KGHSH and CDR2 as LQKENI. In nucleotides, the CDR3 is TGTGCCAGCTCAACAGGGGGCTGGACTGAAGCTTTCTTT. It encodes CASSTGGWTEAFF.

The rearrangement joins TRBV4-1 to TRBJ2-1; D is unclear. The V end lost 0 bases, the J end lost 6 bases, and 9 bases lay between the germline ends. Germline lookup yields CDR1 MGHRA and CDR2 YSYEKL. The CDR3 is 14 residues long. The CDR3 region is CASSQEPGSNEQFF. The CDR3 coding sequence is TGCGCCAGCAGCCAAGAGCCAGGTTCCAATGAGCAGTTCTTC.

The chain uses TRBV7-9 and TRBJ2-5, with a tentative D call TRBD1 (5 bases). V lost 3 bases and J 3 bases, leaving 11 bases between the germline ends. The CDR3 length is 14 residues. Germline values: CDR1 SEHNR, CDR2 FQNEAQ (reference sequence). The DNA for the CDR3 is TGTGCCAGCAGCTTGGGGCTGCTAAAAGAGACCCAGTACTTC. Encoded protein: CASSLGLLKETQYF.

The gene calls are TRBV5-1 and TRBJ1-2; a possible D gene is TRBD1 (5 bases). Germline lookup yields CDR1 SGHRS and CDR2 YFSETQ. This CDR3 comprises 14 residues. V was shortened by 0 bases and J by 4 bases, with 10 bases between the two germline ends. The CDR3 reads CASSLAGTGYGYTF. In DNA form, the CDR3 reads TGCGCCAGCAGCTTGGCGGGGACTGGCTATGGCTACACCTTC.

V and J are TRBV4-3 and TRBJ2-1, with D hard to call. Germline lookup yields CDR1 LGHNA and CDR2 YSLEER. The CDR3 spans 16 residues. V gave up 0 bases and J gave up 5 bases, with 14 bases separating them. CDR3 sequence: CASSQDRRLGNNEQFF. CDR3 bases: TGCGCCAGCAGCCAAGATCGGAGACTGGGCAACAATGAGCAGTTCTTC.

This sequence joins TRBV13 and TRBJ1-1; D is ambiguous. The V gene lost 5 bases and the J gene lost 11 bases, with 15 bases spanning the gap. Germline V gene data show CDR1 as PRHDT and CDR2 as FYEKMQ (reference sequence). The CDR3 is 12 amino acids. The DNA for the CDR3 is TGTGCCAGCAGCAACGCCGGGCAAGGGGCTTTCTTT. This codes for CASSNAGQGAFF.